This TCR beta chain was observed in a study of CD8 T cells in Susac syndrome. Study information: Clinical remission applied to 8 or 9 sequenced Susac syndrome patients, and roughly 6 had active disease. Study-wide points: The authors found no clonal expansion in Susac syndrome CD4+ T cell repertoires.

cDNA came from roughly 0.53 to 1 ug RNA primed by random hexamers. The amplification used immunoSEQ multiplex PCR on TCR beta CDR3; it spanned 54 Vbeta and 13 Jbeta. TCRdb itself ran the immunoSEQ multiplex PCR reads through MiXCR, one entry per CDR3 protein. The sample has approximately 190,000 distinct CDR3 sequences; roughly 91% are singletons. V was pared by 5 bases and J by 0 bases, with 14 bases between. The CDR3 extends over 16 amino acids. The germline V gene has CDR1 PRHDT and CDR2 FYEKMQ (reference sequence). For this clonotype: Its antigen is undetermined.

Sequences were obtained from CD4+ T cells from PBMCs. V is TRBV13 and J is TRBJ1-5; no clear D gene. This clonotype originated in a human donor with Susac syndrome. Here the CDR3 DNA reads TGTGCCAGCAGCATGCACCCGGACGATAGCAATCAGCCCCAGCATTTT. As protein: CASSMHPDDSNQPQHF. The full variable domain, in which reference TRBV13 and TRBJ1-5 provide the parts outside the CDR3, is AAGVIQSPRHLIKEKRETATLKCYPIPRHDTVYWYQQGPGQDPQFLISFYEKMQSDKGSIPDRFSAQQFSDYHSELNMSSLELGDSALYFCASSMHPDDSNQPQHFGDGTRLSIL.